The present TCR beta chain was sequenced within a study of blood T cell repertoires in COVID-19. Turning to the study itself: In each case, the material was cDNA or gDNA derived from T cells, B-cell-depleted T cells, or PBMCs.

J was trimmed by 5 bases and V by 9 bases; bases with no gene match: 10. The germline gives CDR1 ENHRY, CDR2 SYGVKD. The CDR3 extends over 15 amino acids. Sequencing used immunoSEQ multiplex PCR; TCRdb keeps in-frame clones, though not all of them. This sample has about 110,000 clones, with approximately 84% found just once. The sequencing sample was made of peripheral blood. This clonotype was obtained from a human donor in a cohort sampled during active COVID-19. This chain joins TRBV10-3 and TRBJ2-7; 13 bases agree with TRBD2. CDR3 sequence (DNA): TGTGCCATTAGGACTAGCGGGAGTATAAGCGACGAGCAGTACTTC. This translates into CAIRTSGSISDEQYF.